Below are 25 T cell receptor beta chains sequenced from a single sample in a study of control samples from healthy donors and cancer patients. Libraries were prepared by immunoSEQ multiplex PCR; TCRdb keeps only in-frame clonotypes and omits some of them. The table shows 90,000 or so clones, with 85% occurring only once. Sequencing used blood. Every receptor here comes from a young man in good health.

V gene TRBV18 combines with J gene TRBJ2-3; 7 bases line up with TRBD1. The CDR3 sequence is 17 residues long. Trimming cost V 4 bases and J 0 bases; bases outside gene matches: 10. Per the germline V gene, CDR1 is KGHSH and CDR2 is LQKENI. The DNA for the CDR3 is TGTGCCAGCTCACTTTGGGGAACAGGGGCTAGCACAGATACGCAGTATTTT. As protein: CASSLWGTGASTDTQYF.

The V call is TRBV24-1, the J call TRBJ2-1, with TRBD2 matching over 7 bases. The V gene end was trimmed by 5 bases and the J gene end by 3 bases; junction bases not matched to a gene: 3. This CDR3 contains 14 residues. Germline V gene data show CDR1 as KGHDR and CDR2 as SFDVKD. The CDR3 coding sequence is TGTGCCACCAGTGGTGGGGGGGTCTACAATGAGCAGTTCTTC. Translation gives CATSGGGVYNEQFF.

The rearrangement uses TRBV12-5 and TRBJ1-5; D gene unclear. CDR1 LGHNT and CDR2 FRNRAP come from the germline V gene. CDR3 size: 15 residues. Trimming shortened V by 6 bases and J by 0 bases, and 12 bases separated the two germline ends. DNA of the CDR3: TGTGCTAGTGGGTCCACCGACCATAGCAATCAGCCCCAGCATTTT. As protein: CASGSTDHSNQPQHF.

Comment on this clone: The sample holds other DNA sequences that translate to the same CDR3. V is TRBV19 and J is TRBJ1-1; D perhaps matches TRBD1 (6 bases). This CDR3 is 13 amino acids long. The germline CDR1 and CDR2 sequences are LNHDA and SQIVND (reference sequence). Trimming left V 6 bases short and J 4 bases short, with 12 bases between. CDR3 residues: CASSIGQLTEAFF. The CDR3 bases are TGTGCCAGTAGCATCGGACAGCTCACTGAAGCTTTCTTT. The variable domain in full, completed from reference TRBV19 and TRBJ1-1, reads DGGITQSPKYLFRKEGQNVTLSCEQNLNHDAMYWYRQDPGQGLRLIYYSQIVNDFQKGDIAEGYSVSREKKESFPLTVTSAQKNPTAFYLCASSIGQLTEAFFGQGTRLTVV.

The chain employs TRBV19 and TRBJ1-5; 10 bases are a match to TRBD1. The CDR3 sequence is 15 residues long. J was trimmed by 1 base and V by 4 bases; bases with no gene match: 1. Germline V gene sequence: CDR1 LNHDA, CDR2 SQIVND (reference sequence). The CDR3 here is CASSRGQGSNQPQHF. CDR3 sequence (DNA): TGTGCCAGTAGTAGGGGACAGGGGAGCAATCAGCCCCAGCATTTT.

The chain combines TRBV6-1 with TRBJ2-2; 9 positions agree with TRBD2. The CDR3 totals 17 residues. V dropped 3 bases and J dropped 0; count of bases not matched to a gene: 5. Germline V gives CDR1 MNHNS, CDR2 SASEGT. The CDR3 coding sequence is TGTGCCAGCAGTGACCGACGACTAGCGGCGAACACCGGGGAGCTGTTTTTT. This gives the protein CASSDRRLAANTGELFF.

This clone was recorded a few times. The CDR3 reads CASSIAGPGNTGELFF. In DNA form, the CDR3 reads TGTGCCAGTAGTATAGCCGGGCCGGGGAACACCGGGGAGCTGTTTTTT. V usage is TRBV19 and J usage is TRBJ2-2; D gene unclear. CDR3 length equals 16 residues. CDR1 is LNHDA, CDR2 SQIVND, per germline (reference sequence). V was pared by 1 base and J by 1 base, with 10 bases between.

This clone was recorded only once. This chain joins TRBV6-5 and TRBJ1-3, with D tentatively TRBD1 (5 bases). The CDR3 has 14 amino acids. V was clipped by 5 bases and J by 6 bases, with 14 bases between them. CDR1 and CDR2 (germline): MNHEY, SVGAGI. The CDR3 spells CASSPGRRENTIYF. CDR3 DNA sequence: TGTGCCAGCAGTCCGGGACGCCGTGAAAACACCATATATTTT.

The chain carries TRBV28 and TRBJ2-7; possible D gene TRBD2, 6 bases. The CDR3 runs to 13 residues. V lost 8 bases and J lost 0, with 11 bases in between. CDR1 and CDR2 (germline): MDHEN, SYDVKM. CDR3 sequence reads: CASEGTYSYEQYF. The CDR3 nucleotides are TGTGCCAGCGAAGGGACTTACTCCTACGAGCAGTACTTC.

This clone has a single count. J is TRBJ1-2 and V is TRBV2; 7 nucleotides line up with TRBD1. Germline-derived CDR1 and CDR2 are SNHLY and FYNNEI. V lost 2 bases and J lost 4; bases outside the gene matches: 7. CDR3 length: 15 residues. CDR3 residues: CASSERGQALYGYTF. The CDR3 bases are TGTGCCAGCAGTGAAAGAGGACAGGCCCTCTATGGCTACACCTTC.

This chain connects TRBV29-1 to TRBJ2-7, with D maybe TRBD1 (6 bases). Trimming took 1 base from V and 5 from J, leaving 12 bases between them. Germline CDR1 and CDR2: SQVTM and ANQGSEA. This CDR3 has 13 amino acids. The CDR3 loop is CSVEVNQGNEQYF. The CDR3 nucleotides read TGCAGCGTTGAAGTAAATCAGGGGAACGAGCAGTACTTC.

This chain joins TRBV3-1 (or the pseudogene TRBV3-2) and TRBJ2-7, with no clear D. V was trimmed by 1 base and J by 0 bases, leaving 4 bases between them. Germline V gene sequence: CDR1 LGHDT, CDR2 YNNKEL (reference sequence). This CDR3 has 13 residues. The CDR3 nucleotides are TGTGCCAGCAGCCAAGTTCCCTCCTACGAGCAGTACTTC. This codes for CASSQVPSYEQYF.

The chain combines TRBV6-5 with TRBJ2-7, with 8 bases matching TRBD1. CDR3 length equals 14 residues. Germline CDR1 is MNHEY and CDR2 is SVGAGI. Losses at the gene ends were 5 bases for V and 4 bases for J; bases not matched to a gene: 7. This CDR3 reads CASSPGQVIYEQYF. Here the CDR3 DNA reads TGTGCCAGCAGTCCGGGACAGGTCATTTACGAGCAGTACTTC.

The chain combines TRBV19 with TRBJ2-6; D is possibly TRBD2 (5 bases). This CDR3 region has 16 residues. Germline V gives CDR1 LNHDA, CDR2 SQIVND (reference sequence). Trimming pared 5 bases from V and 0 bases from J, leaving 11 bases between. Here the CDR3 reads CASSDRGSSGANVLTF. The DNA for the CDR3 is TGTGCCAGTAGTGATCGGGGTAGCTCTGGGGCCAACGTCCTGACTTTC. The complete variable domain, with remaining parts taken from reference TRBV19 and TRBJ2-6, reads DGGITQSPKYLFRKEGQNVTLSCEQNLNHDAMYWYRQDPGQGLRLIYYSQIVNDFQKGDIAEGYSVSREKKESFPLTVTSAQKNPTAFYLCASSDRGSSGANVLTFGAGSRLTVL.

Comments on this clone: The junction differs from germline at one of its ends, possibly a read error. This sample also contains other DNA sequences that code for the same CDR3. The chain links TRBV24-1 to TRBJ2-4; D is ambiguous. Germline assignment: CDR1 KGHDR and CDR2 SFDVKD. The CDR3 has 14 residues. The CDR3 DNA follows: TGTGCTACCAGACGCCTAGTAGCCAAAAACATTCAGTACTTC. Translating gives CATRRLVAKNIQYF.

This clone was seen at least ten times. This sequence joins TRBV6-5 and TRBJ1-1; D possibly corresponds to TRBD1 (5 bases). Germline V gene data show CDR1 as MNHEY and CDR2 as SVGAGI. The CDR3 is 13 residues long. V was trimmed by 6 bases and J by 5 bases, leaving 13 bases between them. In DNA, the CDR3 is TGTGCCAGCAGACACCGACAGAGAACTGAAGCTTTCTTT. This codes for CASRHRQRTEAFF.

The gene calls are TRBV7-7 and TRBJ1-1; TRBD1 might be the D (6 bases). CDR3 size: 15 residues. The germline gives CDR1 SSHAT, CDR2 FNYEAQ (reference sequence). Trimming removed 5 bases at V and 1 base at J, with 14 bases between. CDR3 residues: CASSPLDRQNTEAFF. The CDR3 nucleotides are TGTGCCAGCAGCCCATTAGACAGGCAGAACACTGAAGCTTTCTTT. The whole variable domain, remainder taken from reference TRBV7-7 and TRBJ1-1, is GAGVSQSPRYKVTKRGQDVTLRCDPISSHATLYWYQQALGQGPEFLTYFNYEAQPDKSGLPSDRFSAERPEGSISTLTIQRTEQRDSAMYRCASSPLDRQNTEAFFGQGTRLTVV.

V is TRBV7-2 and J is TRBJ2-1, with a possible D match to TRBD1 (6 bases). This CDR3 contains 15 residues. The V gene lost 0 bases and the J gene lost 4 bases, with 10 bases spanning the gap. CDR1 and CDR2 from the germline V gene are SGHTA and FQGNSA. CDR3 loop: CASSLARGIYNEQFF. The CDR3 DNA follows: TGTGCCAGCAGCTTAGCCAGGGGAATTTACAATGAGCAGTTCTTC.

This rearrangement joins TRBV19 to TRBJ2-3, with TRBD2 as a possible D gene (5 bases). There are 14 residues in the CDR3. CDR1 is LNHDA and CDR2 is SQIVND in the germline V gene (reference sequence). Between the trimmed V and J ends, which lost 2 bases and 6 bases, there was a span of 12 bases. The CDR3 is CASSITGNGDTQYF. The CDR3 DNA reads as TGTGCCAGTAGTATAACGGGGAACGGGGATACGCAGTATTTT.

The chain joins TRBV11-3 to TRBJ2-3, with 9 nucleotides matching TRBD2. Trimming took 5 bases from V and 1 from J; bases not matched to a gene: 4. Germline-derived CDR1 and CDR2 are SGHNT and YENEEA. The CDR3 totals 15 residues. CDR3 loop: CASSLQRGGTDTQYF. DNA for the CDR3: TGTGCCAGCAGCCTACAGCGGGGGGGCACAGATACGCAGTATTTT.

The chain links TRBV20-1 to TRBJ1-5; no reliable D call. The CDR3 is made up of 13 amino acids. The V and J ends lost 3 bases and 6 bases respectively, with 12 bases between them. CDR1 is DFQATT and CDR2 is SNEGSKA in the germline V gene (reference sequence). The CDR3 protein is CSASMGYAQPQHF. The CDR3 DNA follows: TGCAGTGCTAGTATGGGGTACGCTCAGCCCCAGCATTTT.

This clone was recorded at least ten times. The chain links TRBV6-5 to TRBJ1-3, with D maybe TRBD1 (6 bases). Looked up from germline, CDR1 is MNHEY and CDR2 is SVGAGI. Trimming took 6 bases from V and 0 from J, leaving 12 bases between them. CDR3 length: 15 amino acids. Here the CDR3 DNA reads TGTGCCAGCAGCTCGACAGGTATCTCTGGAAACACCATATATTTT. Translating it yields CASSSTGISGNTIYF.

The chain uses TRBV6-5 and TRBJ2-2; D possibly matches TRBD1 or TRBD2 (5 bases each). Germline CDR1 is MNHEY and CDR2 is SVGAGI. CDR3 length equals 14 residues. V was pared by 6 bases and J by 5 bases, with 13 bases between. CDR3 loop: CASSPEGSTGELFF. For the CDR3, the DNA is TGTGCCAGCAGCCCCGAGGGGTCTACCGGGGAGCTGTTTTTT.

The J gene is TRBJ1-1, the V gene TRBV27; D may be TRBD1 (5 bases). This CDR3 has 11 residues. The ends were cut back, 7 bases at V and 5 bases at J, with 8 bases in the middle. Germline assignment: CDR1 MNHEY and CDR2 SMNVEV (reference sequence). CDR3 amino acids: CASNRGTEAFF. CDR3 sequence (DNA): TGTGCCAGCAATAGGGGAACTGAAGCTTTCTTT.

To note about this clone: This specimen includes other DNA sequences encoding the same CDR3. The chain couples TRBV2 to TRBJ1-1; D may be TRBD1 (5 bases). The CDR3 sequence is 13 residues long. Per the germline V gene, CDR1 is SNHLY and CDR2 is FYNNEI. With 3 bases removed from V and 2 bases from J, the gap between germline ends came to 7 bases. For the CDR3, the DNA is TGTGCCAGCAGTGAGGGGGAAAACACTGAAGCTTTCTTT. Protein sequence: CASSEGENTEAFF.